This T cell receptor beta chain was documented in a study of vaccination effects on CD4 cells after COVID-19. About this clone: The antigen is unknown.

Sequencing used immunoSEQ multiplex PCR; TCRdb keeps in-frame clones, though not all of them. The sample includes 35,000 to 40,000 clones, about three fifths seen only once; the top ten take 14% to 15%. Germline V gene data show CDR1 as SGHKS and CDR2 as YYEKEE (reference sequence). V lost 0 bases, J lost 2 bases, and 11 bases lay in between. This CDR3 contains 15 residues. Regarding the study as a whole: Late post-vaccination, clones induced by infection and those induced by vaccine underwent marked clonal contraction.

The ViraFEST assay expanded antigen-specific CD4+ T cells with viral peptide pools before sequencing. Researchers isolated CD4+ T cells once approximately eleven days of culture had elapsed. The healthy vaccine recipients, who had no prior SARS-CoV-2 infection, showed negative nucleocapsid antibodies. A half-volume exchange with IL-2 medium occurred on days 3 and 7. The chain has TRBV5-5 and TRBJ1-2; D is ambiguous. This material consisted of CD4+ T cells from PBMCs cultured with HCoV-OC43 spike peptides, taken before COVID-19 vaccination. The subset: HCoV-OC43 spike overlapping peptide pool stimulation. The source is a human donor who received a COVID-19 vaccine. CDR3 region: CASSLEGKGNYGYTF. The CDR3 DNA follows: TGTGCCAGCAGCTTGGAAGGTAAAGGAAACTATGGCTACACCTTC. The full variable domain, its missing parts supplied by reference TRBV5-5 and TRBJ1-2, is DAGVTQSPTHLIKTRGQQVTLRCSPISGHKSVSWYQQVLGQGPQFIFQYYEKEERGRGNFPDRFSARQFPNYSSELNVNALLLGDSALYLCASSLEGKGNYGYTFGSGTRLTVV.